This T cell receptor beta chain was captured in a study of CD8+CD57+ T cells in acquired aplastic anemia. Across the whole study: The DNA of sorted CD4+ and CD8+ cells averaged approximately 2.9 ug. Findings and limits, study-wide: Between patients and controls, CD8+ Simpson's diversity did not vary significantly.

In patients chosen for sequencing, flow cytometry had shown CD8+CD57+ cell expansion. As regards this clonotype: No antigen is known for it.

The template used for profiling TCR beta VDJ and CDR3 was genomic DNA. From the reads, TCRdb called clonotypes with MiXCR, one entry per CDR3 protein. The top ten clones hold 3.2% of a sample with about 160,000 distinct CDR3 sequences, around half of them seen once. Germline CDR1 reads LNHDA; CDR2 reads SQIVND (reference sequence). V was trimmed by 7 bases and J by 9 bases, leaving 19 bases between them. The CDR3 loop spans 15 amino acids. This clonotype originated in a human donor with aplastic anemia. The chain joins TRBV19 to TRBJ1-6, with D possibly matching TRBD1 (6 bases). Source material: sorted CD4+, CD8+, or CD8+CD57+ T cells (not recorded which) from PBMCs. For the CDR3, the DNA is TGTGCCAGTACCATCACCGTCGGGGGCGGTTCACCCCTCCACTTT. Protein sequence: CASTITVGGGSPLHF.